This TCR beta chain was sequenced in a study of blood T cells in healthy people across ages. Points from the study as a whole: Roughly linear declines in TCR beta diversity per million T cells occurred with age.

Roughly 10 milliliters of peripheral blood were drawn from each donor into EDTA-treated tubes. Extraction of total RNA produced a minimum of 5 micrograms from each sample. Of note for this clonotype: Its specificity is not known.

This CDR3 comprises 14 residues. Trimming removed 0 bases from V and 4 bases from J, with 12 bases in between. Germline values: CDR1 DFQATT, CDR2 SNEGSKA (reference sequence). A second PCR of roughly 7 to 11 cycles used a sample-barcoded 5' primer and a J-beta primer mix. Each cDNA molecule, via a template-switch adaptor with 12 random nucleotides, was tagged. TCRdb passed the 5' RACE reads through MiXCR, listing each CDR3 protein once. The data hold some 1.1 million distinct CDR3 sequences, with 35% to 40% observed a single time. The V call is TRBV20-1, the J call TRBJ1-1; D might be TRBD1 (5 bases). Input material: blood. This receptor was identified in a man aged 18-30 years in good health. The CDR3 sequence is CSARDHQGITEAFF. The CDR3 region has the DNA TGCAGTGCTAGAGATCATCAGGGAATCACTGAAGCTTTCTTT.